This T cell receptor (beta chain) was profiled in a study of T-cell memory formation after mild COVID-19. TCRdb re-derived calls from the 5' RACE reads in MiXCR, one entry per CDR3 protein. The sample includes over 300,000 distinct CDR3 sequences, under 25% seen only once; the top ten take 21%. The germline V gene encodes CDR1 KGHSH and CDR2 LQKENI. CDR3 length equals 16 residues. V was clipped by 3 bases and J by 0 bases, with 12 bases between them. The receptor was isolated from a man younger than 35 who had mild COVID-19 (a few samples of this study predate the infection). Cell type and time point are not known. V usage is TRBV18 and J usage is TRBJ1-3, with a tentative D call TRBD1 (5 bases). Sequenced material: PBMCs or a T cell subset sorted from them (not recorded which). This CDR3 is CASSPSGTVSGNTIYF. CDR3 nucleotides: TGTGCCAGCTCACCCTCCGGGACCGTCTCTGGAAACACCATATATTTT.